This passage covers 23 T cell receptor beta chains from one sample sequenced in a study of ipilimumab plus nivolumab after autologous stem cell transplantation. Data came from immunoSEQ multiplex PCR; TCRdb stores just in-frame clones and leaves some out. This table has fewer than 95,000 clones, 83% appearing once. Source: PBMCs, taken in a trial of ipilimumab plus nivolumab as post-transplant consolidation. These receptor sequences come from a male donor with diffuse large B-cell lymphoma.

The chain links TRBV5-4 to TRBJ2-5, with 11 bases lining up with TRBD2. V gave up 4 bases and J gave up 6 bases; unmatched junction bases: 11. Germline V CDR1 and CDR2: SGHNT, YYREEE (reference sequence). The CDR3 is made up of 16 amino acids. CDR3 sequence reads: CASSTRSSGGAKTQYF. CDR3 sequence (DNA): TGTGCCAGCAGCACCCGGAGTAGCGGGGGGGCGAAGACCCAGTACTTC. The variable domain in full, with the rest retrieved from reference TRBV5-4 and TRBJ2-5, is ETGVTQSPTHLIKTRGQQVTLRCSSQSGHNTVSWYQQALGQGPQFIFQYYREEENGRGNFPPRFSGLQFPNYSSELNVNALELDDSALYLCASSTRSSGGAKTQYFGPGTRLLVL.

The chain employs TRBV2 and TRBJ1-4; 7 bases are shared with TRBD1. The CDR3 contains 15 residues. The V and J ends lost 6 bases and 2 bases, in that order; junction bases with no gene match: 6. Germline values: CDR1 SNHLY, CDR2 FYNNEI. The CDR3 coding sequence is TGTGCCAGCAGCCGACAGGGTTTTACTAATGAAAAACTGTTTTTT. Translation gives CASSRQGFTNEKLFF.

This clone was recorded only once. V usage is TRBV16 and J usage is TRBJ2-1; tentative D call: TRBD2 (5 bases). Germline CDR1 is KGHSY and CDR2 is FQNENV. Deletions cut 0 bases from V and 7 bases from J, with 13 bases between. CDR3 length: 15 residues. DNA of the CDR3: TGTGCCAGCAGCCAATCGTTTTCGGGGTGGAATGAGCAGTTCTTC. This gives the protein CASSQSFSGWNEQFF.

This clone has just a few counts. The gene calls are TRBV15 and TRBJ1-5; D remains ambiguous. CDR3 length: 19 residues. V gave up 1 base and J gave up 7 bases, with 26 bases separating them. Germline V lookup: CDR1 LNHNV, CDR2 YYDKDF (reference sequence). This chain's CDR3 is CATSRADEWEGAGGQPQHF. The CDR3 DNA follows: TGTGCCACCAGCAGAGCAGACGAATGGGAGGGCGCGGGTGGGCAGCCCCAGCATTTT. Full variable domain (outside the CDR3, taken from reference TRBV15 and TRBJ1-5): DAMVIQNPRYQVTQFGKPVTLSCSQTLNHNVMYWYQQKSSQAPKLLFHYYDKDFNNEADTPDNFQSRRPNTSFCFLDIRSPGLGDTAMYLCATSRADEWEGAGGQPQHFGDGTRLSIL.

V gene TRBV5-1 combines with J gene TRBJ2-1, with TRBD2 matching 14 bases. Trimming at V came to 3 bases and at J to 7 bases, leaving 3 bases not matched to a gene. Germline V lookup: CDR1 SGHRS, CDR2 YFSETQ. This CDR3 region has 15 residues. The DNA of the CDR3 is TGCGCCAGCAGCTGGACTAGCGGGGGGAGTAATGAGCAGTTCTTC. Its translation is CASSWTSGGSNEQFF.

V and J are TRBV18 and TRBJ1-1; D unresolved. CDR3 length: 13 residues. V was clipped by 3 bases and J by 2 bases, with 7 bases between them. Germline V gene sequence: CDR1 KGHSH, CDR2 LQKENI. Here the CDR3 reads CASSPGVNTEAFF. The CDR3, as DNA: TGTGCCAGCTCACCGGGAGTTAACACTGAAGCTTTCTTT. Variable domain in full (rest from reference TRBV18 and TRBJ1-1): NAGVMQNPRHLVRRRGQEARLRCSPMKGHSHVYWYRQLPEEGLKFMVYLQKENIIDESGMPKERFSAEFPKEGPSILRIQQVVRGDSAAYFCASSPGVNTEAFFGQGTRLTVV.

For the CDR3, the DNA is TGTGCCAGCAGCTTAGAAGGGGCATACGTCACAGATACGCAGTATTTT. It specifies CASSLEGAYVTDTQYF. The V and J genes are TRBV11-1 and TRBJ2-3; D perhaps matches TRBD1 (5 bases). Germline loops: CDR1 SGHAT, CDR2 FQDESV (reference sequence). V was clipped by 1 base and J by 2 bases, with 13 bases between them. CDR3 length: 16 residues.

The chain joins TRBV4-2 to TRBJ2-1; 11 nucleotides agree with TRBD2. Germline V CDR1 and CDR2: LGHNA, YNFKEQ. CDR3 length: 18 amino acids. The V segment lost 0 bases and the J segment 6 bases; nucleotides outside the gene matches: 10. The CDR3 loop reads CASSQDWGPSGGINEQFF. CDR3 nucleotide sequence: TGTGCCAGCAGCCAAGATTGGGGCCCTAGCGGGGGGATCAATGAGCAGTTCTTC.

V is TRBV19 and J is TRBJ2-3, with TRBD1 identical over 10 bases. Per germline, CDR1 LNHDA and CDR2 SQIVND (reference sequence). The V gene end was trimmed by 6 bases and the J gene end by 3 bases; junction bases not matched to a gene: 6. The CDR3 covers 15 residues. The CDR3 DNA reads TGTGCCAGTAGGCAGGGGGACAGGGGTACAGATACGCAGTATTTT. Translating gives CASRQGDRGTDTQYF. Variable domain in full (rest from reference TRBV19 and TRBJ2-3): DGGITQSPKYLFRKEGQNVTLSCEQNLNHDAMYWYRQDPGQGLRLIYYSQIVNDFQKGDIAEGYSVSREKKESFPLTVTSAQKNPTAFYLCASRQGDRGTDTQYFGPGTRLTVL.

This clone came up a few times. This chain links TRBV6-4 with TRBJ1-2; D possibly corresponds to TRBD1 (6 bases). The CDR3 contains 15 residues. V lost 9 bases and J 6 bases, leaving 23 bases between the germline ends. Looked up from germline, CDR1 is MRHNA and CDR2 is SNTAGT. CDR3 DNA: TGTGCCAGAAAAATAGGAGGGGGGATTCGAGATGGCTACACCTTC. This translates into CARKIGGGIRDGYTF.

CDR3: CASRGAGYNEQFF. DNA of the CDR3: TGCGCCAGCAGGGGGGCAGGTTACAATGAGCAGTTCTTC. The rearrangement links TRBV5-1 to TRBJ2-1, with D tentatively TRBD1 (6 bases). V was pared by 5 bases and J by 4 bases, with 10 bases between. The CDR3 sequence is 13 residues long. From germline, CDR1 is SGHRS and CDR2 YFSETQ. The full variable domain, in which reference TRBV5-1 and TRBJ2-1 provide the parts outside the CDR3, is KAGVTQTPRYLIKTRGQQVTLSCSPISGHRSVSWYQQTPGQGLQFLFEYFSETQRNKGNFPGRFSGRQFSNSRSEMNVSTLELGDSALYLCASRGAGYNEQFFGPGTRLTVL.

The chain combines TRBV20-1 with TRBJ1-2; no clear D gene. V shed 3 bases and J shed 8 bases, with 4 bases lying between them. Germline CDR1 and CDR2: DFQATT and SNEGSKA (reference sequence). The CDR3 spans 9 residues. The CDR3 loop is CSARRGYTF. The DNA of the CDR3 is TGCAGTGCTAGGAGGGGCTACACCTTC.

The V gene is TRBV19, the J gene TRBJ1-5; TRBD1 matches 9 bases. Trimming at V came to 6 bases and at J to 4 bases, leaving 13 bases not matched to a gene. The CDR3 runs to 17 residues. The germline gives CDR1 LNHDA, CDR2 SQIVND (reference sequence). The DNA for the CDR3 is TGTGCCAGTAGCAGAAAACCAACAGGGGGCAGTAATCAGCCCCAGCATTTT. It codes for CASSRKPTGGSNQPQHF.

This clone was seen a single time. V and J are TRBV7-2 and TRBJ2-1, with TRBD2 as a possible D gene (6 bases). The germline gives CDR1 SGHTA, CDR2 FQGNSA. The CDR3 extends over 16 amino acids. Trimming took off 1 base at V and 1 base at J, with 11 bases between the two ends. The CDR3 DNA reads TGTGCCAGCAGCTTAGTGGGGACTGGGTCCTACAATGAGCAGTTCTTC. As protein: CASSLVGTGSYNEQFF.

The chain joins TRBV11-2 to TRBJ1-1; D is unresolved. The V gene's germline CDR1 is SGHAT and CDR2 FQNNGV. The length of the CDR3 is 14 residues. Trimming removed 1 base from V and 9 bases from J, with 15 bases in between. CDR3 in DNA: TGTGCCAGCAGCTTAGGCAGCAGACTGAACCAAGCTTTCTTT. Protein product: CASSLGSRLNQAFF. The entire variable domain, with the rest obtained from reference TRBV11-2 and TRBJ1-1, is as follows: EAGVAQSPRYKIIEKRQSVAFWCNPISGHATLYWYQQILGQGPKLLIQFQNNGVVDDSQLPKDRFSAERLKGVDSTLKIQPAKLEDSAVYLCASSLGSRLNQAFFGQGTRLTVV.

This clone occurred a few times. The genes are TRBV18 and TRBJ1-1; TRBD1 matches at 9 bases. V shed 3 bases and J 5 bases; nucleotides not matched to a gene: 7. Looked up from germline, CDR1 is KGHSH and CDR2 is LQKENI. The CDR3 has 15 amino acids. The CDR3 sequence is CASSPGQGVRTEAFF. CDR3 nucleotide sequence: TGTGCCAGCTCACCGGGACAGGGTGTTAGGACTGAAGCTTTCTTT.

The rearrangement uses TRBV10-2 and TRBJ2-5; TRBD1 matches at 8 bases. The DNA end favors TRBJ2-7, so the J call may be wrong. This CDR3 comprises 12 residues. CDR1 is WSHSY and CDR2 is SAAADI in the germline V gene. The CDR3 DNA reads TGCGCCAACCAGGGGGCAATCTACGAGCAGTACTTC. This sequence encodes CANQGAIYEQYF.

This chain connects TRBV29-1 to TRBJ2-3; D tentatively reads TRBD1 or TRBD2 (5 bases each). The V gene's germline CDR1 is SQVTM and CDR2 ANQGSEA. The CDR3 has 13 residues. V dropped 4 bases and J dropped 5 bases, with 13 bases sitting between them. The CDR3 spells CSVGSGRGDTQYF. DNA of the CDR3: TGCAGCGTTGGATCGGGGCGAGGAGATACGCAGTATTTT.

The chain has TRBV2 and TRBJ2-2; D is ambiguous. The CDR3 has 15 amino acids. Trimming pared 8 bases from V and 6 bases from J, leaving 19 bases between. From germline, CDR1 is SNHLY and CDR2 FYNNEI. DNA for the CDR3: TGTGCCAGCTCCGCCCGGGCCCGACTCCCCGGGGAGCTGTTTTTT. Translating gives CASSARARLPGELFF.

This clone was picked up one time. The CDR3, as DNA: TGTGCCAGCGCTCTGAAAGAGACCCAGTACTTC. Protein product: CASALKETQYF. The gene calls are TRBV2 and TRBJ2-5; no clear D. Germline V CDR1 and CDR2: SNHLY, FYNNEI. The CDR3 covers 11 residues. Trimming shortened V by 8 bases and J by 3 bases, and 7 bases separated the two germline ends.

The chain links TRBV19 to TRBJ1-5; D gene ambiguous. Trimming left V 10 bases short and J 5 bases short, with 12 bases between. Germline CDR1 reads LNHDA; CDR2 reads SQIVND (reference sequence). This CDR3 has 12 residues. CDR3 coding DNA: TGTGCCACCCGATTCTTCGATCAGCCCCAGCATTTT. It specifies CATRFFDQPQHF.

V usage is TRBV7-6 and J usage is TRBJ2-7, with 7 nucleotides matching TRBD2. The CDR3 loop spans 17 amino acids. Germline CDR1 SGHVS, CDR2 FNYEAQ. The V gene end was trimmed by 5 bases and the J gene end by 2 bases; junction bases not matched to a gene: 15. The CDR3 spells CASSENTGDYQTYEQYF. In DNA form, the CDR3 reads TGTGCCAGCAGCGAGAACACGGGGGACTACCAAACCTACGAGCAGTACTTC.

This chain connects TRBV6-1 to TRBJ1-2; tentative D call: TRBD1 (5 bases). Trimming shortened V by 4 bases and J by 2 bases, and 14 bases separated the two germline ends. Germline V gives CDR1 MNHNS, CDR2 SASEGT. This CDR3 contains 15 residues. CDR3 bases: TGTGCCAGCAGTGTATTTGACAGCCTGAACTATGGCTACACCTTC. Protein sequence: CASSVFDSLNYGYTF.